The clone carrying this T cell receptor beta chain showed up many times. Patients in Seattle were enrolled during active infection, then followed longitudinally. This specimen belongs to a study of blood T cell repertoires in COVID-19. V shed 0 bases, J shed 2 bases, and the junction held 7 bases outside the gene matches. CDR3 length equals 18 residues. The germline CDR1 and CDR2 sequences are SGHDN and FVKESK. Produced via immunoSEQ multiplex PCR; TCRdb's table is partial and in-frame only. The table records about 370,000 clones, 80% to 90% of them present only once. The clonotype comes from a woman in her twenties or thirties with COVID-19, enrolled during active disease. Sequencing was carried out using peripheral blood. The gene calls are TRBV14 and TRBJ2-1; TRBD2 matches at 10 bases. The CDR3 DNA reads as TGTGCCAGCAGCCAAGATATGGACAGCGGGAGGGCCTACAATGAGCAGTTCTTC. Amino acid sequence: CASSQDMDSGRAYNEQFF.